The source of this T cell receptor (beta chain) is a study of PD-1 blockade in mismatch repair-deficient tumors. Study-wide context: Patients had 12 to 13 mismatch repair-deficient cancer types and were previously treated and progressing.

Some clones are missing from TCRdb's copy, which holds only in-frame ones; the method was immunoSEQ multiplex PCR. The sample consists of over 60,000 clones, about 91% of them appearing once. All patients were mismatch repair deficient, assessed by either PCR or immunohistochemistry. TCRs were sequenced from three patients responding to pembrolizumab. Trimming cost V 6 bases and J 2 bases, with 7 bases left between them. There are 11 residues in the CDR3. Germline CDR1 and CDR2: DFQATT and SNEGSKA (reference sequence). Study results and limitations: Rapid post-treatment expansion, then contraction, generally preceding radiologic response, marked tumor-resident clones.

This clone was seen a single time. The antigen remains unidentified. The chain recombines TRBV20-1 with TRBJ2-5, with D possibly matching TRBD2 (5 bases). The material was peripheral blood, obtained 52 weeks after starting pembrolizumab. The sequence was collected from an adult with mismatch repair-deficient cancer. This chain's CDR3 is CSASGQETQYF. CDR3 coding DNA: TGCAGTGCATCGGGACAAGAGACCCAGTACTTC.